The 17 T cell receptor beta chains presented below share a single source sample, sequenced in a study of T cell changes during pregnancy in multiple sclerosis. TCRdb's table, derived via immunoSEQ multiplex PCR, lists solely in-frame clones and lacks some. This sample has around 77,000 clones, with roughly 91% found just once. Sequenced here: peripheral blood, sampled in the third trimester of pregnancy. All receptors come from a female donor in good health, enrolled as a control in a pregnancy study.

The gene calls are TRBV7-2 and TRBJ1-1, with D perhaps matching TRBD1 (5 bases). Germline V lookup: CDR1 SGHTA, CDR2 FQGNSA. CDR3 length: 15 amino acids. The germline V and J ends were trimmed by 1 base and 2 bases, with 11 bases remaining between them. The CDR3 DNA reads TGTGCCAGCAGCTTAGAAGCAGGGCGCAACACTGAAGCTTTCTTT. It codes for CASSLEAGRNTEAFF. Variable domain in full (rest from reference TRBV7-2 and TRBJ1-1): GAGVSQSPSNKVTEKGKDVELRCDPISGHTALYWYRQSLGQGLEFLIYFQGNSAPDKSGLPSDRFSAERTGGSVSTLTIQRTQQEDSAVYLCASSLEAGRNTEAFFGQGTRLTVV.

The CDR3 sequence is CASSFGDRVGTEAFF. As DNA, the CDR3 is TGCGCCAGCAGCTTCGGGGACAGGGTAGGGACTGAAGCTTTCTTT. The J gene is TRBJ1-1, the V gene TRBV5-1; 9 positions agree with TRBD1. V was clipped by 2 bases and J by 5 bases; unmatched bases: 7. This CDR3 is 15 amino acids long. Germline V gene data show CDR1 as SGHRS and CDR2 as YFSETQ.

The rearrangement joins TRBV12-5 to TRBJ1-1; D remains unclear. The germline V gene encodes CDR1 LGHNT and CDR2 FRNRAP. This CDR3 contains 14 residues. V lost 3 bases to trimming and J lost 1 base, with 9 bases between them. CDR3 region: CASGFSGGNTEAFF. The DNA of the CDR3 is TGTGCTAGTGGTTTCAGTGGAGGGAACACTGAAGCTTTCTTT.

This chain uses TRBV6-1 with TRBJ2-7; 8 bases are a match to TRBD1. Germline V lookup: CDR1 MNHNS, CDR2 SASEGT. The CDR3 is 15 residues long. With 5 bases clipped from V and 2 bases from J, the junction kept 8 bases outside the gene matches. DNA of the CDR3: TGTGCCAGCAGTCCCCTGGAACAGGGGGCCTACGAGCAGTACTTC. Its translation is CASSPLEQGAYEQYF.

The chain carries TRBV5-1 and TRBJ1-2, with 8 bases aligning to TRBD1. V shed 4 bases, J shed 4 bases, and the junction held 6 bases outside the gene matches. The CDR3 has 14 amino acids. Looked up from germline, CDR1 is SGHRS and CDR2 is YFSETQ. CDR3 residues: CASSQDRDSYGYTF. The CDR3 nucleotides read TGCGCCAGCAGCCAGGACAGGGATAGCTATGGCTACACCTTC.

CDR3 in DNA: TGTGCCAGCAGTCTGGGCAGTTATCAGCCCCAGCATTTT. This sequence encodes CASSLGSYQPQHF. This chain joins TRBV28 and TRBJ1-5; unclear D gene. V was clipped by 5 bases and J by 5 bases, with 10 bases between them. Germline V gene sequence: CDR1 MDHEN, CDR2 SYDVKM. CDR3 size: 13 residues.

The rearrangement links TRBV19 to TRBJ2-1; 11 bases fit TRBD1. This CDR3 comprises 15 residues. The germline CDR1 and CDR2 sequences are LNHDA and SQIVND (reference sequence). Trimming at V came to 4 bases and at J to 5 bases, leaving 4 bases not matched to a gene. CDR3 residues: CASSTRTGGHNEQFF. The CDR3 DNA reads as TGTGCCAGTAGTACCCGGACAGGGGGCCACAATGAGCAGTTCTTC.

The chain has TRBV6-1 and TRBJ1-1, with 9 bases aligning to TRBD1. The CDR3 sequence is 14 residues long. The V segment lost 1 base and the J segment 5 bases; nucleotides outside the gene matches: 2. Germline CDR1 is MNHNS and CDR2 is SASEGT. The CDR3 DNA reads TGTGCCAGCAGTGAAGGGGGGACAGGGACTGAAGCTTTCTTT. Residues: CASSEGGTGTEAFF.

The chain employs TRBV7-6 and TRBJ2-1, with TRBD2 matching 13 bases. The CDR3 totals 18 residues. Germline-derived CDR1 and CDR2 are SGHVS and FNYEAQ. With V trimmed by 5 bases and J by 7 bases, 14 bases remained unmatched. The CDR3 loop is CASSLPARTSGRRNEQFF. CDR3 sequence (DNA): TGTGCCAGCAGCCTTCCCGCCCGGACTAGCGGGAGAAGGAATGAGCAGTTCTTC.

This chain links TRBV6-1 with TRBJ2-7; 9 bases are shared with TRBD2. Germline V gene data show CDR1 as MNHNS and CDR2 as SASEGT. Trimming at V came to 5 bases and at J to 0 bases, leaving 5 bases not matched to a gene. The length of the CDR3 is 15 residues. CDR3 protein: CASSRTSDPSYEQYF. The CDR3 nucleotides read TGTGCCAGCAGTCGGACTAGCGACCCCTCCTACGAGCAGTACTTC.

The V gene is TRBV19, the J gene TRBJ2-5; TRBD1 aligns across 9 bases. V shed 4 bases, J shed 3 bases, and the junction held 9 bases outside the gene matches. Germline loops: CDR1 LNHDA, CDR2 SQIVND (reference sequence). CDR3 length equals 16 residues. CDR3 sequence (DNA): TGTGCCAGTAGTACGTGGACAGGGGCGAGGAAAGAGACCCAGTACTTC. Its protein is CASSTWTGARKETQYF.

The V call is TRBV27, the J call TRBJ1-5; D gene ambiguous. This CDR3 has 14 amino acids. The V gene's germline CDR1 is MNHEY and CDR2 SMNVEV (reference sequence). V lost 6 bases to trimming and J lost 1 base, with 10 bases between them. The CDR3 here is CASRPGWSNQPQHF. CDR3 sequence (DNA): TGTGCCAGCAGGCCCGGTTGGAGCAATCAGCCCCAGCATTTT.

The rearrangement joins TRBV5-6 to TRBJ2-5, with D maybe TRBD2 (5 bases). V was pared by 0 bases and J by 3 bases, with 12 bases between. Germline V CDR1 and CDR2: SGHDT, YYEEEE. This CDR3 is 15 amino acids long. CDR3 sequence (DNA): TGTGCCAGCAGCTTGGCCCCAGACTACGAAGAGACCCAGTACTTC. The encoded protein is CASSLAPDYEETQYF.

V gene TRBV7-8 combines with J gene TRBJ1-1; possibly TRBD1 for D (5 bases). The ends were cut back, 3 bases at V and 4 bases at J, with 21 bases in the middle. Germline CDR1 SGHVS, CDR2 FQNEAQ. The CDR3 runs 17 residues. CDR3 in amino acids: CASSLVGGEVGRTEAFF. The CDR3, as DNA: TGTGCCAGCAGCTTGGTGGGGGGGGAGGTTGGTCGCACTGAAGCTTTCTTT.

The rearrangement links TRBV7-2 to TRBJ2-1; D unclear. Trimming pared 0 bases from V and 7 bases from J, leaving 10 bases between. The CDR3 has 14 amino acids. CDR1 SGHTA and CDR2 FQGNSA come from the germline V gene. CDR3 loop: CASSLALSGNEQFF. The CDR3 DNA reads TGTGCCAGCAGCTTAGCGTTGTCGGGTAATGAGCAGTTCTTC.

The chain joins TRBV5-1 to TRBJ2-5, with 12 bases matching TRBD1. With 3 bases clipped from V and 4 bases from J, the junction kept 7 bases outside the gene matches. The CDR3 consists of 16 residues. Germline CDR1 and CDR2: SGHRS and YFSETQ. CDR3 coding DNA: TGCGCCAGCAGCTCGTCCCGGGACAGGGGGCCAGAGACCCAGTACTTC. Its protein is CASSSSRDRGPETQYF.

The chain employs TRBV7-2 and TRBJ1-2, with TRBD1 matching over 7 bases. Germline assignment: CDR1 SGHTA and CDR2 FQGNSA. This CDR3 spans 18 amino acids. V was clipped by 4 bases and J by 2 bases; unmatched bases: 16. CDR3 residues: CASSSTGDPLKGNYGYTF. The CDR3 DNA follows: TGTGCCAGCAGCTCTACAGGGGATCCCCTAAAGGGGAACTATGGCTACACCTTC.